The T cell receptor (beta chain) described here comes from a study of CD8 T cells in Susac syndrome (dated by TCRdb to the late 2010s). About the investigation overall: Whether CD8+ T cell activation and differentiation in Susac syndrome was antigen driven was tested using repertoire sequencing. The clonality of the CD8+ T cell repertoire was compared across around twelve healthy donors, around 14 Susac syndrome patients and about 16 multiple sclerosis patients. Summary of the overall study and its limitations: The number of individuals in the TCR sequencing and HLA analysis was acknowledged as relatively small.

In the case of this clonotype: Its antigen has not been determined. Base qualities are not recorded, but no much larger clone differs from it by a single base.

V is cut back by 3 bases and J by 3 bases, with 12 bases in the junction unmatched. The CDR3 has 17 amino acids, counting the end cysteine and phenylalanine. The sequence is cut down to CDR3 DNA, 51 bases in frame from base 1. The germline V gene specifies SGDLS as CDR1 and YYNGEE as CDR2. RNA was extracted with the RNeasy kit and about 0.45 to 1 ug was reverse transcribed using random hexamers. The immunoSEQ multiplex PCR assay, covering 54 Vbeta and 13 Jbeta segments, was used to amplify TCR beta CDR3 regions. To correct PCR amplification bias, a synthetic template baseline was used for both primer optimization and computational correction. In the paper's pipeline: Reads were annotated to V, D and J genes per IMGT and analyzed with immunoSEQ Analyzer, keeping only productive sequences. Clonality was computed as one minus Shannon entropy normalized by log2 of the number of productive unique sequences. Public and private clones were assessed among the 100 most prevalent clones of each patient and control. A clone was defined as Susac-specific if it was absent from the healthy and MS cohorts, from roughly 1,000 published viral clones and from other ImmuneACCESS disease sequences. TCRdb itself trimmed the public reads at Q25 with fastp, ran MiXCR and retained productive beta chains. Rows merge per CDR3 protein into single entries with the most common DNA and genes. TCRdb assigned the V and J calls; the authors' analysis was not used. For this sample the table gives approximately 300,000 distinct CDR3 sequences, of which about 89% were detected only once. Together, the top ten hold more than 0.15% of the sample.

High-throughput TCR beta sequencing profiled peripheral blood CD8+ and CD4+ T cells from healthy donors, Susac syndrome patients and multiple sclerosis patients. The multiple sclerosis controls were treatment-naive patients who had stable or active relapsing-remitting disease and met the revised McDonald criteria. Bulk CD8+ and CD4+ T cells were purified magnetically by negative isolation, whereas CD8+ TEMRA cells were enriched by FACS. Blood was collected in EDTA tubes and processed within 24 hours, with PBMCs isolated through density gradient centrifugation. PBMCs destined for TCR sequencing were cryopreserved in liquid nitrogen and later thawed in a 37 °C water bath. The sorted or isolated CD4+, CD8+ and CD8+ TEMRA cells reached a purity of at least 90%.

The source material was CD8+ T cells from PBMCs. The chain joins TRBV9 to TRBJ2-3; TRBD1 agrees with 8 junctional bases. The TCR sequence derives from a human donor with multiple sclerosis. Read as DNA, the sequence is TGTGCCAGCAGCGGGCCCCGACAGGGGTTGAGGACAGATACGCAGTATTTT. It codes for CASSGPRQGLRTDTQYF.